These 9 T cell receptor beta chains were all obtained from the same sample, sequenced in a study of OX40 agonist ivuxolimab in advanced cancers. The assay was immunoSEQ multiplex PCR, and TCRdb's table has in-frame clones only and misses some. Of tens of thousands of clones in the sample, 80% to 90% were seen once. This specimen was CD4+ or CD8+ T cells sorted from blood, taken in a trial of the OX40 agonist ivuxolimab. The receptors shown here come from an adult with an advanced solid tumor such as melanoma, head and neck, liver or kidney cancer.

This clone was counted between two and nine times. This chain connects TRBV5-6 to TRBJ2-4; TRBD1 agrees at 10 bases. J gave up 5 bases and V 5 bases, and 4 bases lay outside the gene matches. Germline CDR1 is SGHDT and CDR2 is YYEEEE. This CDR3 is 14 amino acids long. The chain's CDR3 is CASSFGTGENIQYF. The CDR3 nucleotides are TGTGCCAGCAGTTTCGGGACAGGGGAAAACATTCAGTACTTC.

The CDR3, as DNA: TGTGCCAGCAGTGAGGTACGAACTGAAGCTTTCTTT. As protein: CASSEVRTEAFF. V is TRBV6-1 and J is TRBJ1-1; D remains unclear. The ends were cut back, 3 bases at V and 5 bases at J, with 7 bases in the middle. This CDR3 is 12 amino acids long. Germline V gene data show CDR1 as MNHNS and CDR2 as SASEGT.

The gene calls are TRBV29-1 and TRBJ1-4, with 8 nucleotides matching TRBD1. CDR3 length: 14 amino acids. Unmatched junction bases numbered 4, after V lost 1 base and J lost 6 bases. Germline V gene sequence: CDR1 SQVTM, CDR2 ANQGSEA. CDR3 coding DNA: TGCAGCGTTGAAGTTGGACAGGGAGATGAAAAACTGTTTTTT. Its translation is CSVEVGQGDEKLFF.

This chain joins TRBV5-8 and TRBJ1-5; D gene uncertain. The length of the CDR3 is 15 residues. Between the trimmed V and J ends, which lost 1 base and 0 bases, there was a span of 8 bases. Per the germline V gene, CDR1 is SGHTS and CDR2 is YDEGEE. CDR3 loop: CASSLIENSNQPQHF. The CDR3 DNA follows: TGTGCCAGCAGCTTGATAGAGAATAGCAATCAGCCCCAGCATTTT.

This clone was seen more than once but under ten times. J is TRBJ2-3 and V is TRBV4-3; 11 nucleotides match TRBD2. In germline, CDR1 is LGHNA, CDR2 YSLEER. Trimming at V came to 0 bases and at J to 4 bases, leaving 9 bases not matched to a gene. CDR3 length: 18 amino acids. The CDR3 spells CASSQDSSGRSGADTQYF. The CDR3 coding sequence is TGCGCCAGCAGCCAAGATTCTAGCGGGAGGAGCGGCGCAGATACGCAGTATTTT.

V is TRBV27 and J is TRBJ2-2; D ambiguous. The CDR3 runs to 12 residues. Germline V CDR1 and CDR2: MNHEY, SMNVEV (reference sequence). Trimming removed 0 bases at V and 8 bases at J, with 4 bases between. The chain's CDR3 is CASSLSWGELFF. In DNA, the CDR3 is TGTGCCAGCAGTTTATCATGGGGGGAGCTGTTTTTT.

The rearrangement uses TRBV4-2 and TRBJ1-4; D perhaps matches TRBD1 (5 bases). The CDR3 totals 16 residues. V lost 4 bases, J lost 0 bases, and 12 bases lay in between. Germline V lookup: CDR1 LGHNA, CDR2 YNFKEQ. CDR3 nucleotide sequence: TGTGCCAGCAGCCCTGGGACGCTAGCAACTAATGAAAAACTGTTTTTT. Encoded protein: CASSPGTLATNEKLFF.

The chain joins TRBV11-3 to TRBJ2-1, with 10 bases fitting TRBD2. This CDR3 spans 20 amino acids. J was trimmed by 0 bases and V by 4 bases; bases with no gene match: 15. CDR1 is SGHNT and CDR2 is YENEEA in the germline V gene. CDR3 sequence: CASSSSWAGAGGNSYNEQFF. CDR3 coding DNA: TGTGCCAGCAGCTCATCATGGGCCGGAGCGGGAGGGAACTCCTACAATGAGCAGTTCTTC.

The V gene is TRBV9, the J gene TRBJ2-3; D gene uncertain. From germline, CDR1 is SGDLS and CDR2 YYNGEE. The CDR3 totals 12 residues. Trimming took 3 bases from V and 2 from J, leaving 4 bases between them. CDR3 sequence reads: CASSGLTDTQYF. CDR3 bases: TGTGCCAGCAGCGGACTCACAGATACGCAGTATTTT.